This entry lists 22 T cell receptor beta chains sequenced from one sample in a study of CD4 T cells in relation to SARS-CoV-2 and coronaviruses. The assay was immunoSEQ multiplex PCR, and TCRdb's table has in-frame clones only and misses some. The table shows 25,000 to 30,000 clones, with approximately 80% occurring only once. The antigens for these receptors are not known. CD4+ T cells from unexposed donors were obtained before the COVID-19 pandemic (2011-2018). Isolation of CD4+ T cells took place after less than twelve days in culture. The source material was CD4+ T cells from PBMCs, cultured in vitro. These receptors were taken from a human donor in good health.

The V gene is TRBV6-6, the J gene TRBJ1-1; D is unclear. The germline V gene has CDR1 MNHNY and CDR2 SVGAGI (reference sequence). Trimming cost V 0 bases and J 3 bases, with 11 bases left between them. This CDR3 is built from 15 residues. The CDR3 sequence is CASSYSTNVDTEAFF. Here the CDR3 DNA reads TGTGCCAGCAGTTACTCTACAAATGTGGACACTGAAGCTTTCTTT.

This clone has a handful of counts. The genes are TRBV6-5 and TRBJ1-5; D unclear. Germline V gene lookup returns CDR1 MNHEY and CDR2 SVGAGI. CDR3 size: 13 residues. The germline V and J ends were trimmed by 7 bases and 9 bases, with 16 bases remaining between them. The DNA for the CDR3 is TGTGCCAGCAACAACCCCGGGTTTGTGCCCCAGCATTTT. Encoded protein: CASNNPGFVPQHF.

This clone was seen only a few times. This rearrangement joins TRBV6-5 to TRBJ1-6; 9 positions match TRBD1. Germline loops: CDR1 MNHEY, CDR2 SVGAGI. The CDR3 contains 16 residues. Trimming removed 0 bases from V and 8 bases from J; junction bases left unmatched: 5. The CDR3 bases are TGTGCCAGCAGTTACTCGTTACAGGGGGCGGATTCACCCCTCCACTTT. Translated, it gives CASSYSLQGADSPLHF.

The chain recombines TRBV19 with TRBJ1-5, with D possibly matching TRBD1 (5 bases). CDR3 length: 16 amino acids. Trimming left V 4 bases short and J 3 bases short, with 16 bases between. Germline CDR1 LNHDA, CDR2 SQIVND (reference sequence). The CDR3 region has the DNA TGTGCCAGTAGTAAGTGGGGCAGGGCAGACAATCAGCCCCAGCATTTT. Its translation is CASSKWGRADNQPQHF.

In this sample, this clone turned up once. The chain is built from TRBV25-1 and TRBJ2-7; the match to TRBD1 covers 8 bases. The length of the CDR3 is 15 residues. CDR1 and CDR2 from the germline V gene are MGHDK and SYGVNS. V shed 3 bases, J shed 2 bases, and the junction held 6 bases outside the gene matches. CDR3 nucleotide sequence: TGTGCCAGCAGTGATCCGGGACAGGCCCCCTACGAGCAGTACTTC. It translates to CASSDPGQAPYEQYF.

The chain recombines TRBV3-1 (or the pseudogene TRBV3-2) with TRBJ2-7; possible D gene TRBD2, 6 bases. Germline V CDR1 and CDR2: LGHDT, YNNKEL (reference sequence). The CDR3 runs 14 residues. Trimming left V 0 bases short and J 5 bases short, with 11 bases between. CDR3 amino acids: CASSQDAGSDEQYF. The DNA of the CDR3 is TGTGCCAGCAGCCAAGACGCGGGGTCTGACGAGCAGTACTTC.

V usage is TRBV3-1 (or the pseudogene TRBV3-2) and J usage is TRBJ1-2; D may be TRBD1 (6 bases). CDR1 LGHDT and CDR2 YNNKEL come from the germline V gene (reference sequence). The length of the CDR3 is 16 residues. Trimming shortened V by 4 bases and J by 3 bases, and 18 bases separated the two germline ends. CDR3 region: CASSLSVANRDYGYTF. As DNA, the CDR3 is TGTGCCAGCAGCCTTTCGGTTGCGAACAGGGACTATGGCTACACCTTC.

The chain carries TRBV20-1 and TRBJ2-3; D is undetermined. The ends were cut back, 5 bases at V and 9 bases at J, with 12 bases in the middle. Germline loops: CDR1 DFQATT, CDR2 SNEGSKA (reference sequence). The CDR3 extends over 11 amino acids. CDR3 coding DNA: TGCAGTGCTGGCGATCAGCTGACGCAGTATTTT. Translating it yields CSAGDQLTQYF.

This clone occurred once. CDR3 nucleotides: TGTGCCAGCAGTACCTATGGGAGAGGTAATCAGCCCCAGCATTTT. Residues: CASSTYGRGNQPQHF. The chain is built from TRBV6-2 or TRBV6-3 and TRBJ1-5; D is uncertain. The V and J ends lost 5 bases and 4 bases respectively, with 15 bases between them. CDR1 and CDR2 (germline): MNHEY, SVGEGT. The CDR3 spans 15 residues.

The chain joins TRBV24-1 to TRBJ2-1, with no clear D. CDR1 is KGHDR and CDR2 is SFDVKD in the germline V gene. V was shortened by 4 bases and J by 5 bases, with 14 bases between the two germline ends. CDR3 length: 15 residues. The CDR3 nucleotides are TGTGCCACCAGTGACCCAAAGGTAGGAGACAATGAGCAGTTCTTC. This codes for CATSDPKVGDNEQFF.

The rearrangement uses TRBV7-9 and TRBJ1-2, with 9 positions matching TRBD1. The CDR3 covers 16 residues. CDR1 and CDR2 from the germline V gene are SEHNR and FQNEAQ (reference sequence). V dropped 4 bases and J dropped 4; count of bases not matched to a gene: 10. CDR3 nucleotide sequence: TGTGCCAGCAGCTCCGTTAGACAGGGGGAAGGCTATGGCTACACCTTC. It is translated as CASSSVRQGEGYGYTF.

The chain is built from TRBV7-8 and TRBJ2-7, with TRBD2 identical over 7 bases. The length of the CDR3 is 15 residues. Germline trimming cut 3 bases from V and 2 bases from J; bases unmatched to any gene: 7. CDR1 is SGHVS, CDR2 FQNEAQ, per germline. CDR3 sequence (DNA): TGTGCCAGCAGCTTCCTCGTGGGGGGGACCTACGAGCAGTACTTC. This encodes CASSFLVGGTYEQYF.

This chain links TRBV7-2 with TRBJ1-6; the D gene is possibly TRBD1 (6 bases). CDR1 and CDR2 (germline): SGHTA, FQGNSA. The CDR3 is made up of 16 amino acids. V was clipped by 3 bases and J by 2 bases, with 11 bases between them. CDR3 in DNA: TGTGCCAGCAGCTTCACAGGGCGGCCCTATAATTCACCCCTCCACTTT. It specifies CASSFTGRPYNSPLHF.

This rearrangement joins TRBV19 to TRBJ2-5; D is undetermined. V was clipped by 3 bases and J by 5 bases, with 7 bases between them. The CDR3 contains 12 residues. Germline V gene sequence: CDR1 LNHDA, CDR2 SQIVND (reference sequence). The CDR3 sequence: CASSMSRETQYF. CDR3 nucleotide sequence: TGTGCCAGTAGTATGAGCCGGGAGACCCAGTACTTC.

J is TRBJ1-1 and V is TRBV20-1, with a tentative D call TRBD1 (5 bases). The germline V gene has CDR1 DFQATT and CDR2 SNEGSKA (reference sequence). The CDR3 is made up of 11 amino acids. DNA for the CDR3: TGCAGCGTACGGGGGTTCATTGAAGCTTTCTTT. This sequence encodes CSVRGFIEAFF.

The rearrangement links TRBV12-3 or TRBV12-4 to TRBJ1-2; D is perhaps TRBD1 (6 bases). V was pared by 6 bases and J by 3 bases, with 11 bases between. The CDR3 totals 13 residues. The CDR3 loop is CASREQGYYGYTF. The CDR3 DNA reads as TGTGCCAGCAGAGAACAGGGTTACTATGGCTACACCTTC.

V and J are TRBV3-1 (or the pseudogene TRBV3-2) and TRBJ2-7; D gene ambiguous. Germline V gene sequence: CDR1 LGHDT, CDR2 YNNKEL (reference sequence). V lost 8 bases and J lost 2, with 13 bases in between. The CDR3 is 13 amino acids. Here the CDR3 DNA reads TGTGCCAGCGCCATCGGCCCGGCCTACGAGCAGTACTTC. The encoded protein is CASAIGPAYEQYF.

The V call is TRBV19, the J call TRBJ1-4; TRBD1 might be the D (6 bases). This CDR3 has 14 amino acids. Deletions cut 7 bases from V and 3 bases from J, with 12 bases between. The germline V gene has CDR1 LNHDA and CDR2 SQIVND (reference sequence). Here the CDR3 DNA reads TGTGCCAGTAACCCACAGGGCCCTAATGAAAAACTGTTTTTT. Translated: CASNPQGPNEKLFF.

The chain has TRBV14 and TRBJ1-3; D not resolved. Germline loops: CDR1 SGHDN, CDR2 FVKESK. The CDR3 is 14 residues long. The V end lost 4 bases, the J end lost 7 bases, and 14 bases lay between the germline ends. In nucleotides, the CDR3 is TGTGCCAGCAGCCCAGACCTTCGAGTGAACACCATATATTTT. This codes for CASSPDLRVNTIYF.

This clone occurred a few times. This chain connects TRBV7-2 to TRBJ2-1, with 9 positions matching TRBD2. The junction had 6 bases not matched to a gene; V was cut back by 3 bases and J by 6 bases. CDR3 length equals 15 residues. CDR1 SGHTA and CDR2 FQGNSA come from the germline V gene. This CDR3 is CASSLFLAGSNEQFF. The CDR3 bases are TGTGCCAGCAGCTTGTTTCTAGCGGGATCCAATGAGCAGTTCTTC.

This chain joins TRBV6-5 and TRBJ2-1, with TRBD1 identical over 9 bases. The junction had 5 bases not matched to a gene; V was cut back by 5 bases and J by 3 bases. The length of the CDR3 is 15 residues. CDR1 is MNHEY, CDR2 SVGAGI, per germline. The CDR3, as DNA: TGTGCCAGCAGTAACAGGGGGCTTATCTACAATGAGCAGTTCTTC. Residues: CASSNRGLIYNEQFF.

The V call is TRBV21-1, the J call TRBJ1-6. TRBV21-1 is a recognized pseudogene. CDR3 length: 17 residues. Here the CDR3 DNA reads TGTGCCAGCAGCAAAGCGGCGGGTAGCAGGGAAGGTTCACCCCTCCACTTT. Protein product: CASSKAAGSREGSPLHF.